This T cell receptor (beta chain) derives from a study of tumor-infiltrating lymphocytes in primary liver carcinoma (dated by TCRdb to between 2016 and 2019). The study in broad terms: Hepatocellular carcinoma (four) or combined HCC and intrahepatic cholangiocarcinoma (one) was present in the five patients, who were three men and two women aged 30 to 69 years. The roughly 24 tumor region samples were profiled with Agilent mRNA microarrays so that TCRbeta repertoire diversity could be related to the local molecular phenotype. Roughly 3.65 to 7.5 million productive TCRbeta reads were obtained per sample, and no significant difference in read depth was found between tissue types. The study combined TCRbeta repertoire sequencing, expression microarrays and whole-exome sequencing across five regions of each liver tumor, with adjacent normal tissue and blood. A total of 35 or so specimens from 5 patients underwent TCRbeta repertoire sequencing, comprising 25 tumor regions, 5 adjacent noncancerous liver tissues and 5 peripheral blood samples. High reproducibility was observed for the technical replicate repertoires, with mean shared-clone rates approximately 0.9 and correlation coefficients above 0.95. Tumors of the five patients were stage T1-T3 N0M0 with maximum diameters of about 4.2 to 10 cm.

Without any cell sorting, total RNA and DNA were extracted together from around 20-30 mg of bulk tissue using the AllPrep DNA/RNA mini kit. Roughly five patients with histopathologically diagnosed primary liver carcinoma underwent surgical resection in China between November 2015 and 2016. Patients had chronic HBV infection and were treatment-naive at sampling. Each tumor was sampled at five spatially separated regions: the superior, inferior, left-lateral and right-lateral poles and the tumor centre. According to histology, viable tumor cells made up more than 75% of every tumor sample. Fresh tumor and adjacent tissue pieces were bisected; one half was stored in RNAlater at -80°C, the other sent for histology. Using a constant-region primer and ProtoScript II reverse transcriptase, TCRbeta-specific cDNA was reverse-transcribed from approximately 500 ng total RNA. Three nested multiplex PCR rounds, following a slightly modified ARM-PCR procedure, were used to build the TCRbeta libraries. Multiplex TRBV1-TRBV30 forward primers and a Cbeta reverse primer were used in the first two PCR rounds, each of which was run for around 9 cycles. Sample barcodes and Illumina adapters were added in a final 25-cycle PCR with Deep VentR polymerase. Amplicons of 200-500 bp were gel-purified with a QIAquick gel extraction kit before sequencing. An Illumina HiSeq 2500 was used to sequence the TCRbeta amplicons with 250-bp paired-end reads. The authors' analysis ran thus. Quality trimming of reads was performed with Trimmomatic v0.33, and paired reads were merged with FLASH v1.2.11 so that full CDR3 sequences could be recovered. MiGEC v1.2.1b assigned V, D and J germline segments to the rearranged TCRbeta sequences. Clonotype statistics and Shannon-Wiener diversity indices were computed with VDJtools v1.0.0. To cut down on sampling bias, every analysis after diversity analysis relied on just the 250 most abundant clonotypes from each sample. TCRdb redid the processing of the public reads, applying fastp at Q25 and MiXCR, and retained in-frame beta chains. Merged by CDR3 protein, the rows form single entries marked with the most common genes and DNA. TCRdb's processing, not the study's, gives the V and J calls here. The table for this sample lists fewer than 75,000 distinct CDR3 sequences; about three quarters of them were counted only once. The ten largest clonotypes hold approximately 41% of the sample.

Beyond this particular receptor, the publication reports: Pairs of tumor regions showed greater repertoire overlap (mean roughly 35%) than tumor-adjacent pairs (roughly 17%) or tumor-blood pairs (around 15%), which is consistent with antigen-driven expansion. Bulk unsorted samples precluded comparing CD4+ and CD8+ T cell repertoires. Just about 7-25% of top clones turned up in all five regions of a tumor, which suggests spatial heterogeneity among tumor-infiltrating T cells. Only the TCR beta chain was sequenced, which likely underestimates true repertoire diversity because unpaired alpha chains were not captured. The study included only five patients, and the authors note findings should be validated in a larger study. The top 250 clones made up a significantly larger repertoire fraction in tumors than in blood (p = 0.039).

The CDR3 totals 14 residues, both ends included. The retained sequence is limited to the CDR3, 42 bases, with the frame set at the first base. The trim is 5 bases for V and 8 bases for J, with a gap of 17 bases between the germline ends. Per the germline V gene, SGHAT is the CDR1 and FQNNGV is the CDR2. A note on this clonotype: No cognate antigen has been identified for it. The CDR3 does not end in the conserved phenylalanine or tryptophan, so this is likely a read error.

This clonotype was obtained from a man in his forties with primary liver carcinoma and hepatitis B virus infection. The sequenced sample was liver tumor tissue from sampling region 4. The sample's cell subset or site, from its label and the paper: tumor region T4, right-lateral pole. The sequence is built from TRBV11-2 and TRBJ2-3; TRBD1 is a possible D gene, resting on 6 matching bases. The nucleotide sequence reads TGTGCCAGCAGCACCGCGCGGTCACAGGGTACGCAGTATTAT. This encodes CASSTARSQGTQYY.